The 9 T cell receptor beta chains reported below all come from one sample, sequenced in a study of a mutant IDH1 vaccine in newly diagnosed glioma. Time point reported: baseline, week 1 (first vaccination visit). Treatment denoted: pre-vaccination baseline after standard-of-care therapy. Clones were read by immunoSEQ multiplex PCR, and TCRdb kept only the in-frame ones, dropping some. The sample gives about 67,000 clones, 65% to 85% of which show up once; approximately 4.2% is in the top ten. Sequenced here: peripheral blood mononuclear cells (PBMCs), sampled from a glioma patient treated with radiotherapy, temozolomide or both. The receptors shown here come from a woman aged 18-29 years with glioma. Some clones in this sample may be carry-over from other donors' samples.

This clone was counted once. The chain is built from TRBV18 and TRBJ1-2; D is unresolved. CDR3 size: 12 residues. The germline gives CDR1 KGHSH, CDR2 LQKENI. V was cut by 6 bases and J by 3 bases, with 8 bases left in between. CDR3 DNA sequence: TGTGCCAGCTCCCGCCAGGACTATGGCTACACCTTC. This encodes CASSRQDYGYTF.

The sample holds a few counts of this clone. The CDR3 DNA reads TGTGCCAGCAGCCCTACGGGCGGTCCGCGGTACAATGAGCAGTTCTTC. Translating gives CASSPTGGPRYNEQFF. V usage is TRBV7-3 and J usage is TRBJ2-1; D gene unclear. Trimming took 5 bases from V and 4 from J, leaving 18 bases between them. The length of the CDR3 is 16 residues. Germline assignment: CDR1 SGHTA and CDR2 FQGTGA.

This chain's CDR3 is CAISDSVGGGYTF. The CDR3 nucleotides read TGTGCCATCAGTGATTCCGTTGGGGGAGGCTACACCTTC. The chain links TRBV10-3 to TRBJ1-2, with a possible D match to TRBD1 (5 bases). The V gene's germline CDR1 is ENHRY and CDR2 SYGVKD. The CDR3 is 13 residues long. V lost 3 bases and J 8 bases, leaving 13 bases between the germline ends.

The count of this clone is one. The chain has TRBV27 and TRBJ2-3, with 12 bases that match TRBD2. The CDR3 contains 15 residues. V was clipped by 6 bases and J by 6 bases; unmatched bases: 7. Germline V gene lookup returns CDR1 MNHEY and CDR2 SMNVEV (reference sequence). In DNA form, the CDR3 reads TGTGCCAGCAGGACTAAACTAGCGGGAGGCGATACGCAGTATTTT. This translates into CASRTKLAGGDTQYF.

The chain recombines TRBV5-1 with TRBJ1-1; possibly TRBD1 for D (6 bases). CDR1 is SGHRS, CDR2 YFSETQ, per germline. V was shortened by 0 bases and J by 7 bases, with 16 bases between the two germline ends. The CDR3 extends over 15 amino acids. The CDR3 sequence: CASSLGAGASGEAFF. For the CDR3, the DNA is TGCGCCAGCAGCTTGGGGGCAGGGGCGTCTGGTGAAGCTTTCTTT.

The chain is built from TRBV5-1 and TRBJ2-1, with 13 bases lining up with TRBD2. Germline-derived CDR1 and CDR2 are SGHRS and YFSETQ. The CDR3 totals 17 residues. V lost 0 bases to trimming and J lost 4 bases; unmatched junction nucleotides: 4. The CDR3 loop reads CASSLGQLAGGYNEQFF. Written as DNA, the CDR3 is TGCGCCAGCAGCTTGGGCCAACTAGCGGGGGGGTACAATGAGCAGTTCTTC.

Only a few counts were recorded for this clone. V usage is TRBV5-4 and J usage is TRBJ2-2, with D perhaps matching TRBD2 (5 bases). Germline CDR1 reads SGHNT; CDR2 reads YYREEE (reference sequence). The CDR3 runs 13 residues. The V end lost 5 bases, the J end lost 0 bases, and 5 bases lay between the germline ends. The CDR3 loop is CASREANTGELFF. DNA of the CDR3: TGTGCCAGCAGGGAGGCGAACACCGGGGAGCTGTTTTTT.

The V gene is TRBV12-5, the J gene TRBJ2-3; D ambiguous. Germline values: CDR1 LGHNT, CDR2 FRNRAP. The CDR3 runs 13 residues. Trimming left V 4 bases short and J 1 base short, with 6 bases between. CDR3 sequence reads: CASGYSGTDTQYF. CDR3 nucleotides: TGTGCTAGTGGTTACTCCGGCACAGATACGCAGTATTTT.

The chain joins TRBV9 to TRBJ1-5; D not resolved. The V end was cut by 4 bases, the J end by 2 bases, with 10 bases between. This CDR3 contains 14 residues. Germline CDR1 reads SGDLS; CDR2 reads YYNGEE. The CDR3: CASSLEAGNQPQHF. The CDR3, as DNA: TGTGCCAGCAGCCTAGAGGCGGGCAATCAGCCCCAGCATTTT.